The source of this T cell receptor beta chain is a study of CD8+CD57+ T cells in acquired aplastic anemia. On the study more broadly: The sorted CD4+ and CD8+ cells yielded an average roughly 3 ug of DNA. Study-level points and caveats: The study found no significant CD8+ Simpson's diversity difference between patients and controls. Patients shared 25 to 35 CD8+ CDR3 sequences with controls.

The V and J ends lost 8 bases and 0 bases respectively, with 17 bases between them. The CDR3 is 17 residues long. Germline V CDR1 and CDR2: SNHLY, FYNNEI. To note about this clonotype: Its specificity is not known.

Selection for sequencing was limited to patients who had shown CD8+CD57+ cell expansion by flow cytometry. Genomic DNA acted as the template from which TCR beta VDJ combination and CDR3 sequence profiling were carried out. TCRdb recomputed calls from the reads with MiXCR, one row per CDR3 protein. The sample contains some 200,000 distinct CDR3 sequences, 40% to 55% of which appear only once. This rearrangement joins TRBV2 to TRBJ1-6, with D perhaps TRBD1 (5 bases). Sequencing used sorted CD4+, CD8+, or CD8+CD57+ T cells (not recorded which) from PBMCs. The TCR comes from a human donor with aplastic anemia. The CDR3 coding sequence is TGTGCCAGCCTCAAGGGACCGCCGAGCTCCTATAATTCACCCCTCCACTTT. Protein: CASLKGPPSSYNSPLHF.